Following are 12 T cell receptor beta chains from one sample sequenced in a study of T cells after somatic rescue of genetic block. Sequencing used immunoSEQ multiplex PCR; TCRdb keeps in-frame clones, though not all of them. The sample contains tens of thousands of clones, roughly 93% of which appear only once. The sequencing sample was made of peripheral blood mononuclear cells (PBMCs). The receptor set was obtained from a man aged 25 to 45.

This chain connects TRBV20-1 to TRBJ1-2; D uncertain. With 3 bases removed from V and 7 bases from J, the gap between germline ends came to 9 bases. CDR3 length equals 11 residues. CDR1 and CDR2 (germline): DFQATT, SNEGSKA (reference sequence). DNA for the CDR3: TGCAGTGCTAGTGCCGACCGTGGCTACACCTTC. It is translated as CSASADRGYTF.

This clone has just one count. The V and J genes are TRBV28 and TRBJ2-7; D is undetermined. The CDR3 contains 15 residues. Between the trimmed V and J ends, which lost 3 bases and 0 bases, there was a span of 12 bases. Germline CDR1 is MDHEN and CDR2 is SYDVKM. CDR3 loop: CASSFWGRPSYEQYF. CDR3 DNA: TGTGCCAGCAGTTTCTGGGGTCGGCCCTCCTACGAGCAGTACTTC.

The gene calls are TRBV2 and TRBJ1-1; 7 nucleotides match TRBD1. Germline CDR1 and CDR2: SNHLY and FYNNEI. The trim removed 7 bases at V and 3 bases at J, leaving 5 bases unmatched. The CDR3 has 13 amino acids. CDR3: CASILDRDTEAFF. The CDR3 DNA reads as TGTGCCAGCATACTCGACAGGGACACTGAAGCTTTCTTT.

The CDR3 region is CASSFYGGTGYTEAFF. The CDR3 DNA sequence: TGTGCCAGCAGTTTCTACGGTGGGACAGGCTACACTGAAGCTTTCTTT. This chain uses TRBV6-5 with TRBJ1-1; 8 positions agree with TRBD1. With V trimmed by 4 bases and J by 3 bases, 10 bases remained unmatched. Germline lookup yields CDR1 MNHEY and CDR2 SVGAGI. This CDR3 region has 16 residues.

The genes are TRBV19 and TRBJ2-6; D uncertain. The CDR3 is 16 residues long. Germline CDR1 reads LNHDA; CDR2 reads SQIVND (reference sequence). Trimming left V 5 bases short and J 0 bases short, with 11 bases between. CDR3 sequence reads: CASSPRTGSGANVLTF. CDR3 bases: TGTGCCAGTAGTCCGCGGACGGGCTCTGGGGCCAACGTCCTGACTTTC.

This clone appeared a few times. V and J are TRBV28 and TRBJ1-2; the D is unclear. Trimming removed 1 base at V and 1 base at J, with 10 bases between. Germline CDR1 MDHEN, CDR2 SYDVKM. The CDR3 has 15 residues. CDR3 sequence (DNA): TGTGCCAGCAGTTTATTTGCTCATTTTAACTATGGCTACACCTTC. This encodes CASSLFAHFNYGYTF.

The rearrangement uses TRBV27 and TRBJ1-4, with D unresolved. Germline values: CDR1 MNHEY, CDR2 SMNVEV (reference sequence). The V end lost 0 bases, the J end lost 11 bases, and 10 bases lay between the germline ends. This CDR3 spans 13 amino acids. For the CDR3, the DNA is TGTGCCAGCAGTTTATCGGGGAGTAGCAAACTGTTTTTT. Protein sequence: CASSLSGSSKLFF.

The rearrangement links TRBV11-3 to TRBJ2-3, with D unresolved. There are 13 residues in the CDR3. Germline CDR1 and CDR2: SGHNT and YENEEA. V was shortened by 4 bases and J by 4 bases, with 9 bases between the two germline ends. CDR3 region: CASSSGRPDTQYF. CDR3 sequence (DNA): TGTGCCAGCAGCTCAGGACGCCCAGATACGCAGTATTTT.

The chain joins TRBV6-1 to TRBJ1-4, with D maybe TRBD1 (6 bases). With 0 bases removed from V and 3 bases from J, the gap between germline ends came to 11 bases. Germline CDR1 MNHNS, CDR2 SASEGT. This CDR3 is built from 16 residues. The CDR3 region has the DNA TGTGCCAGCAGTGAAGCACCGACAGGCTCTAATGAAAAACTGTTTTTT. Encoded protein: CASSEAPTGSNEKLFF.

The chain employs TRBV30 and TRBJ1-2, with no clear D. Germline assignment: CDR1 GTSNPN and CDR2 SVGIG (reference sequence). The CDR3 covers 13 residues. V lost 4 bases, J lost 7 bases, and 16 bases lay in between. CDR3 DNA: TGTGCCTGGAACAGTCTAAGGGAGTTTGGCTACACCTTC. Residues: CAWNSLREFGYTF.

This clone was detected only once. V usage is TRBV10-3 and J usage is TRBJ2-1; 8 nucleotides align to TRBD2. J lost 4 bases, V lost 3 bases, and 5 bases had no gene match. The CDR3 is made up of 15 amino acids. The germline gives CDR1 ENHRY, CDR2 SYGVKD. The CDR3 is CAISESGGSYNEQFF. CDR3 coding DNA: TGTGCCATCAGTGAAAGCGGGGGCTCATACAATGAGCAGTTCTTC.

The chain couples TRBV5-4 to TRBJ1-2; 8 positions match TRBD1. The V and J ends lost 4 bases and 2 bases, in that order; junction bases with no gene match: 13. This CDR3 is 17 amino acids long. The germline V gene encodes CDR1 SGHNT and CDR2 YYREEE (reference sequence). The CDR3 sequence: CASSTEYSRGLNYGYTF. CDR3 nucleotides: TGTGCCAGCAGCACGGAATATTCCAGGGGGCTGAACTATGGCTACACCTTC.